This T cell receptor beta chain was captured in a study of blood T cell repertoires in COVID-19. This table comes from immunoSEQ multiplex PCR, and its TCRdb copy is limited to in-frame clones, with some not included. The data contain 150,000 to 200,000 clones, 70% to 80% of them seen just once; the ten biggest clones take up approximately 15%. Per germline, CDR1 MNHEY and CDR2 SMNVEV (reference sequence). There are 13 residues in the CDR3. V was trimmed by 7 bases and J by 9 bases, leaving 13 bases between them. This sequence originates from a woman in her forties or fifties who had recovered from COVID-19. Input material: PBMCs or T cells enriched from blood (not recorded which). The chain carries TRBV27 and TRBJ1-6, with D unclear. CDR3 in DNA: TGTGCCAGCATGTGGCAGCGTGGTTCACCCCTCCACTTT. This translates into CASMWQRGSPLHF.